This T cell receptor beta chain was captured in a study of cytomegalovirus exposure and HLA in healthy donors (dated 2017 in TCRdb). In the study overall: According to a later analysis, one platform produced both the roughly 130 validation repertoires and the 670 or so repertoires of the first cohort. The study aimed to test whether cataloging public T cell receptors could reveal signatures of past pathogen exposure. In addition to the first cohort of 500 to 850 subjects, a separate validation cohort of 130 or so different subjects was used. To predict cytomegalovirus infection status, the study combined high-throughput TCR immunosequencing, statistical association of individual TCRs with disease status, and machine learning.

The donors belonged to the validation cohort of over a hundred subjects, which was separate from the approximately 700-subject first cohort. On the study overall, not on this receptor specifically: In vitro tests confirmed that a few of the cytomegalovirus-associated TCR beta chains recognize cytomegalovirus antigens. In both the original and validation cohorts, the classifier was reported to diagnose cytomegalovirus status with high specificity and sensitivity. A total of around 150 TCR beta chains were listed by the study as associated with cytomegalovirus. Most TCR sequences were seen in very few donors, while some public TCRs were found in many individuals. It was suggested by the authors that the approach could potentially be generalized to other disease states and immunological phenotypes. A later analysis lacked HLA typing for the validation cohort, so it scored co-occurrence in that cohort across all 120 repertoires. Subsequent analysis determined that TCRs grouped into clusters in the first cohort also showed a tendency toward co-occurrence across the 120 or so validation repertoires, and 85% to 95% of cluster scores exceeded 0.

Receptor libraries were prepared by the immunoSEQ multiplex PCR assay. The study's processing was this. A statistical classification framework was built to diagnose cytomegalovirus status from the catalog of TCR beta chain sequences. TCRdb mirrors the immuneACCESS table, restricted to in-frame sequences. Some clones are absent from its copies; in checked studies, under half trace to an unresolved V gene, and the reason for the others is unknown. V, J and clone size are taken as reported in that table, and D and trimming were inferred from the DNA itself. The sample table contains some 98,000 clones; only one count was recorded for roughly 89% of them. The top ten clonotypes cover roughly 3.8% of the sample. As regards this clone: Its cognate antigen has yet to be identified. No clone much larger than this one lies a single base away; base qualities are absent.

This sequence was found in a woman younger than 45 in good health and CMV-seronegative. Sequencing was performed on PBMCs.

The CDR3 region has the sequence CASSVAGYQPQHF. The nucleotides are TGTGCCAGCAGTGTGGCAGGATATCAGCCCCAGCATTTT. The chain is assembled from TRBV25-1 and TRBJ1-5, with the D gene uncertain. The germline V gene provides CDR1 MGHDK and CDR2 SYGVNS. The V end loses 4 bases and the J end loses 5 bases, and a stretch of 9 bases separates them. The CDR3 holds 13 amino acids from the cysteine to the phenylalanine. Only the CDR3 DNA stays, 39 bases, in frame from base 1.